The present T cell receptor (beta chain) was sequenced within a study of shared clonotypes between healthy human individuals (dated by TCRdb to about 2020). Study-wide context: The cohort comprised two women and a few men aged 18 to 49 years. Per donor, three plates each were used for CD4 naive and CD4 memory, two for CD8 naive, and one for CD8 memory. The study deeply sequenced blood TCR repertoires of about 5 healthy adults to estimate repertoire size and the extent of clonotype sharing between individuals. To increase sequencing depth and limit assay-specific biases, TCR repertoire library preparation and sequencing were carried out by different laboratories using diverse techniques. Each donor's leukapheresis produced roughly between about 0.8 and 10 billion PBMCs.

Summary of the overall study and its limitations: Incomplete sequencing was indicated by rarefaction of sorted-subset datasets, despite the large sequencing depth. Larger estimated clonotype richness was generally found for naive subsets than for memory subsets. Sampling was limited to blood, and TCR repertoires in tissue likely differ from TCR repertoires in blood. Across a few donors, roughly 5% of naive CD4, 3% to 4% of naive CD8, about 2% of memory CD4, and approximately 0.4% of memory CD8 clonotypes were shared. Because the study included only a small number of donors, the genetic and exposure-history diversity represented was limited. Compared with non-shared clonotypes, the clonotypes found in all four sorted-subset donors had higher generation probabilities. Pairwise subsampling led to the expectation that sequencing depth would affect the degree of clonotype sharing among donors.

This clone was seen once. It has no known antigen specificity. Per-base quality was not reported, and no clone a single base away is much larger than it. CD8 naive samples consisted of CD45RO-negative cells that were positively selected for CCR7, yielding a CD45RA+CCR7+ population without TemRA cells. The donors were healthy, HIV-negative adults with no recently reported acute infections or vaccinations. Only Caucasian adults living in Nashville, Tennessee, USA were represented among the donors. After blood collection by leukapheresis, PBMCs were isolated using Ficoll-Histopaque density gradient centrifugation and then cryopreserved in the vapor phase of liquid nitrogen. Analytical flow cytometry was used to check the purity and quantity of each magnetically sorted T cell population. Genomic DNA was isolated from each sorted fraction and quantified by UV absorbance on a Nanodrop 2000c. TCR CDR3 regions were amplified from genomic DNA by multiplex PCR using the deep immunoSEQ assay. Extracted genomic DNA from each cell subset was distributed evenly across all wells of several immunoSEQ 96-well plates, and each plate was treated as a replicate. For sorted subsets, 200 to 250 ng of genomic DNA, equivalent to 25,000 to 30,000 T cell genomes, went into each replicate PCR. The purified libraries were quantified using a Qubit 3.0 fluorometer, sized with a Bioanalyzer 2100, and then quantified again using the KAPA Library Quantification kit. Every immunoSEQ 96-well plate was sequenced on a dedicated single-read 150-cycle Illumina NextSeq 550 flow cell. The published analysis was carried out like this. Because the immunoSEQ output held only junctional sequences and lacked quality scores, the filtering could not match the filtering applied to full-length reads. To assign V/J genes and CDR3, sequences were annotated against IMGT germline references using PyIR, a Python wrapper for IgBLAST v1.9. Reads were filtered out if the reads had weak V/J assignments (E-value above 1e-6), no CDR3, stop codons, out-of-frame junctions, or ambiguous translated residues. A V3J clonotype was defined by an identical inferred V gene, J gene, and CDR3 amino acid sequence. To compute the percentage overlap between repertoires, the number of shared unique clonotypes was divided by the size of the smaller repertoire. Richness of each repertoire was evaluated using RTK rarefaction, the Chao1 estimator, and Recon v2.1 estimates of unobserved clonotypes. Generation probabilities were computed with OLGA for all TCRbeta clonotypes obtained by the gDNA method from several donors. The clones in this table, taken by TCRdb from immuneACCESS, are in-frame only. Not every clone is retained; where verified, under half of the shortfall comes from an unresolved V gene, and the cause of the rest is unknown. V and J calls and clone size are given by that table; D and trimming were obtained from the DNA. Here the sample has about 2,100,000 clones; 85% to 95% occur a single time. The leading ten clones occupy about 1.5% of the sample.

The junction carries 16 bases between V and J, which are trimmed by 5 bases and 6 bases respectively. Inclusive of the bounding cysteine and phenylalanine, the CDR3 is 15 residues long. The entry retains the CDR3 DNA only, 45 bases that are in frame from base 1. The germline V gene encodes CDR1 MNHEY and CDR2 SMNVEV (reference sequence). This chain is built from TRBV27 and TRBJ2-2; no confident D gene assignment can be made. The TCR comes from a man younger than 30 in good health. Some clones in this sample may be carry-over from other donors' samples. Sequenced input: naive CD8+ T cells from PBMCs. The intended sense of this specimen's cell subset or site label: CD45RA+CCR7+. CDR3 sequence: CASSGDRGWAGELFF. The nucleotides read TGTGCCAGCAGTGGGGATCGAGGTTGGGCCGGGGAGCTGTTTTTT.